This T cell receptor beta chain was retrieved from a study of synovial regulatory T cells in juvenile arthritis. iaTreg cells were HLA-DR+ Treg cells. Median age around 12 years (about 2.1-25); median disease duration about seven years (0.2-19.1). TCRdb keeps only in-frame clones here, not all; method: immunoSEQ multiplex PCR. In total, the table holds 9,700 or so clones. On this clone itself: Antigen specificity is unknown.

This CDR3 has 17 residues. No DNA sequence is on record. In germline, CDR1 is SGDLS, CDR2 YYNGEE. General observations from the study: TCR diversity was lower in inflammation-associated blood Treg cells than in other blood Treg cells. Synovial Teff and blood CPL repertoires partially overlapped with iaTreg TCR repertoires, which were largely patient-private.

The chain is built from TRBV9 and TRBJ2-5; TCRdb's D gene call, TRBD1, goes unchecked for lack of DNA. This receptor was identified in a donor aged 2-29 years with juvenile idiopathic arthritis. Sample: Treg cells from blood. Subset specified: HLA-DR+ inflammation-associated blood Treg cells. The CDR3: CASSPPYPRTYQETQYF. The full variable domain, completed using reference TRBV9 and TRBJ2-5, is DSGVTQTPKHLITATGQRVTLRCSPRSGDLSVYWYQQSLDQGLQFLIQYYNGEERAKGNILERFSAQQFPDLHSELNLSSLELGDSALYFCASSPPYPRTYQETQYFGPGTRLLVL.